The entry below describes one T cell receptor (beta chain). Its antigen is not identified. The data derive from a study of beta chain features in type 1 diabetes. As for the study in general: Cell yields, gender and age were comparable in patients and healthy donors. All samples together contributed some 100,000,000 sorted cells for examination. The study, taken as a whole, reports: The naive, central memory and Treg TCRB repertoires showed an apparent similarity that was greater among patients than among healthy donors. For Type 1 diabetes patients, all four CD4+ subsets carried TCRB CDR3s that were moderately but significantly shorter.

Germline CDR1 and CDR2: SGHVS and FQNEAQ. The CDR3 is 13 residues long. The V gene lost 5 bases and the J gene lost 3 bases, with 10 bases spanning the gap. Via CD45RO/CCR7/CD25/CD127/CD95/CD27, cells of the CD4+ naive, central memory, regulatory and stem cell-like memory subsets were sorted. TCRB transcripts that were expressed got sequenced, as all of the isolated RNA had been reverse transcribed. Here immunoSEQ multiplex PCR was the method, and the copy in TCRdb shows in-frame clones only, minus some. This repertoire shows hundreds of thousands of clones, 10% to 15% found once; its top ten account for less than 0.025%.

This TCR derives from a man between 18 and 35 years old with type 1 diabetes. Sequencing was done on a sample of naive CD4+ T cells from blood. This rearrangement joins TRBV7-8 to TRBJ1-2, with a tentative D call TRBD1 (6 bases). The CDR3 spells CASSARTDYGYTF. As DNA, the CDR3 is TGTGCCAGCAGCGCTCGGACAGACTATGGCTACACCTTC.